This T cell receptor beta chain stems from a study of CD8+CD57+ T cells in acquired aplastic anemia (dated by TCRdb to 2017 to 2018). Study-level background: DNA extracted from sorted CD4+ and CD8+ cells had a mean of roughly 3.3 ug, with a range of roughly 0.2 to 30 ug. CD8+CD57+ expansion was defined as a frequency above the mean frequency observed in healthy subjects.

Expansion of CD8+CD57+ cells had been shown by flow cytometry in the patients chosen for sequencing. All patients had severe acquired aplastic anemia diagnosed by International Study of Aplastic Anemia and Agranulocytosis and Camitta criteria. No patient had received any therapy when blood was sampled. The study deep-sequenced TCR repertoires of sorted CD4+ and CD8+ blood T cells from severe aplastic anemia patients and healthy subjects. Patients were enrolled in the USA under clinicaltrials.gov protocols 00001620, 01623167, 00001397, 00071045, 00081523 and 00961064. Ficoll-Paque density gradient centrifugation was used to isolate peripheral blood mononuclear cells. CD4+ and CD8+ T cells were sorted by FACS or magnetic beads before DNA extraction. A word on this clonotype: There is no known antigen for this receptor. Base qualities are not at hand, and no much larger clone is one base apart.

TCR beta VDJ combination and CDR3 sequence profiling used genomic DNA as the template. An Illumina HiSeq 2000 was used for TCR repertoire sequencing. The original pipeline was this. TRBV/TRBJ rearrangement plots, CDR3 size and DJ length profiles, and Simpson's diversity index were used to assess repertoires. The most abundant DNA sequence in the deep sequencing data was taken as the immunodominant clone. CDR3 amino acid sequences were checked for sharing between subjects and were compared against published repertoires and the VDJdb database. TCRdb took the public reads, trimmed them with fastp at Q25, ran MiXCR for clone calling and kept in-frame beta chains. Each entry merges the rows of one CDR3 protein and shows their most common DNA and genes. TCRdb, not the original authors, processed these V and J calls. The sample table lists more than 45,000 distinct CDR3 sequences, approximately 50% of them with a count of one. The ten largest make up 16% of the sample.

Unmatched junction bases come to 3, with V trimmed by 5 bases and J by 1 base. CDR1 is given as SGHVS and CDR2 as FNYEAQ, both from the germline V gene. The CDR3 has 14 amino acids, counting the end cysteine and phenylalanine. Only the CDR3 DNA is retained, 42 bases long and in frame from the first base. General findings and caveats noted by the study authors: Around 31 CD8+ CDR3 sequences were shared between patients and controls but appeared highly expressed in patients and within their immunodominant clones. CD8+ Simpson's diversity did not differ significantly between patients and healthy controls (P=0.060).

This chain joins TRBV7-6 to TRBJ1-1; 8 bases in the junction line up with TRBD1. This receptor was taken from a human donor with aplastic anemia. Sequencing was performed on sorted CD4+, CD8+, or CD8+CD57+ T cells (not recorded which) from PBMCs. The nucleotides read TGTGCCAGCAGCGGTGGGACAGGGAACACTGAAGCTTTCTTT. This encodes CASSGGTGNTEAFF.